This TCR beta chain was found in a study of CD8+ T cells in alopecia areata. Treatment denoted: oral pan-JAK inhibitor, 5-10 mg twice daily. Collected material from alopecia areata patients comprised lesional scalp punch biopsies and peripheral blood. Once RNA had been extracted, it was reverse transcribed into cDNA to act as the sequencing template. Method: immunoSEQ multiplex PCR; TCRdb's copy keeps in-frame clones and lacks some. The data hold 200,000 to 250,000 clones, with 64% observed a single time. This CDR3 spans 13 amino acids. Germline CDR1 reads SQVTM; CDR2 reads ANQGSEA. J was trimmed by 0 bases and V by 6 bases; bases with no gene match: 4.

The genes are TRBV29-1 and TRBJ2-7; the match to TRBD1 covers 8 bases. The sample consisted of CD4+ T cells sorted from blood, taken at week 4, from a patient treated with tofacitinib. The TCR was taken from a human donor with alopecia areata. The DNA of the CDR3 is TGCAGCGTCGGACAGGGAAGCTCCTACGAGCAGTACTTC. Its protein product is CSVGQGSSYEQYF.